These T cell receptor beta chains were read from a single sample in a study of CD8 T cells in ankylosing spondylitis. TCRdb reprocessed the 5' RACE reads with MiXCR, giving one entry per CDR3 protein. The repertoire holds approximately 140,000 distinct CDR3 sequences, with more than 7% as singletons. Sequencing was done on a sample of synovial fluid, either unsorted or a sorted T cell fraction (not recorded which). These receptors all stem from a male donor with ankylosing spondylitis. The CDR3 runs from the conserved cysteine through the conserved F or W. A D gene is named only where the DNA matches it firmly. Rows may omit the clone size; those that give it use once, few, many or a size class.

j_call | v_call | d_call | clone_size | cdr3_aa | cdr3_nt
TRBJ2-2 | TRBV25-1 | TRBD2 | many | CASSASGGSYGGELFF | TGTGCCAGCAGTGCCAGCGGGGGGTCCTACGGCGGGGAGCTGTTTTTT
TRBJ2-5 | TRBV6-2/TRBV6-3 | TRBD1 | - | CASTPAGTGLEETQYF | TGTGCCAGCACCCCGGCGGGGACAGGGTTGGAAGAGACCCAGTACTTC
TRBJ2-1 | TRBV20-1 | TRBD1 | - | CSATGTGAYNEQFF | TGCAGTGCCACCGGGACAGGGGCTTACAATGAGCAGTTCTTC
TRBJ1-6 | TRBV28 | TRBD1 | - | CASTPRQGRLHF | TGTGCCAGCACCCCGAGACAGGGGAGGCTCCACTTT
TRBJ2-1 | TRBV20-1 | - | medium-sized | CSASREPEQFF | TGCAGTGCTTCCCGGGAGCCTGAGCAGTTCTTC
TRBJ1-1 | TRBV5-1 | TRBD1 | few | CASSPRPDPLTGANTEAFF | TGCGCCAGCAGCCCACGACCAGACCCATTGACAGGGGCGAACACTGAAGCTTTCTTT
TRBJ1-2 | TRBV4-3 | - | few | CASSQETGGGYTF | TGCGCCAGCAGCCAAGAAACAGGAGGAGGCTACACCTTC
TRBJ2-6 | TRBV30 | TRBD1 | - | CAWDRGASGANVLTF | TGTGCCTGGGACAGGGGGGCCTCTGGGGCCAACGTCCTGACTTTC
TRBJ1-6 | TRBV9 | - | many | CASSPSGRGSPLHF | TGTGCCAGCAGCCCTTCGGGACGAGGGTCACCCCTCCACTTT
TRBJ1-1 | TRBV6-1 | - | - | CASSAGGRYGSTEAFF | TGTGCCAGCAGTGCGGGGGGACGTTATGGGAGCACTGAAGCTTTCTTT
TRBJ2-1 | TRBV5-4 | TRBD1 | many | CASSPKGQNEQFF | TGTGCCAGCAGCCCTAAGGGACAGAATGAGCAGTTCTTC
TRBJ2-1 | TRBV20-1 | TRBD2 | many | CSAGLALTNEQFF | TGCAGTGCGGGACTAGCGTTAACGAATGAGCAGTTCTTC
TRBJ2-3 | TRBV2 | TRBD2 | few | CASSETSGRAYTQYF | TGTGCCAGCAGTGAGACTAGCGGGAGGGCCTATACGCAGTATTTT
TRBJ2-1 | TRBV7-9 | TRBD2 | few | CASSLTSGSLNEQFF | TGTGCCAGCAGCCTTACTAGCGGGAGTCTAAATGAGCAGTTCTTC
TRBJ1-1 | TRBV7-2 | - | many | CASTRGWGSTEAFF | TGTGCCAGCACCCGGGGATGGGGGAGCACTGAAGCTTTCTTT
TRBJ2-2 | TRBV20-1 | TRBD1 | many | CSARGQSGELFF | TGCAGTGCTAGGGGACAGTCCGGGGAGCTGTTTTTT
TRBJ2-2 | TRBV7-2 | - | - | CASSPQPQTGELFF | TGTGCCAGCAGCCCCCAGCCCCAGACCGGGGAGCTGTTTTTT
TRBJ1-3 | TRBV28 | - | many | CASIALGSGNTIYF | TGTGCCAGCATCGCGCTGGGTTCTGGAAACACCATATATTTT
TRBJ2-5 | TRBV6-6 | - | many | CASRGRTQYF | TGTGCCAGCAGGGGTAGGACCCAGTACTTC
TRBJ2-5 | TRBV6-1 | TRBD2 | many | CASSITRTSGRQTQYF | TGTGCCAGCAGTATCACCCGGACTAGCGGGAGACAGACCCAGTACTTC
TRBJ2-5 | TRBV10-3 | - | few | CAIREAGETQYF | TGTGCCATCAGGGAAGCGGGAGAGACCCAGTACTTC
TRBJ1-2 | TRBV28 | TRBD1 | - | CASSRSTGSGYTF | TGTGCCAGCAGTAGATCGACAGGGTCGGGCTACACCTTC
TRBJ1-2 | TRBV29-1 | - | many | CSVSANYGYTF | TGCAGCGTTTCCGCTAACTATGGCTACACCTTC
TRBJ2-7 | TRBV29-1 | - | few | CSVGTDSYEQYF | TGCAGCGTTGGGACGGATTCCTACGAGCAGTACTTC
TRBJ1-1 | TRBV20-1 | - | - | CSARATVGRIAFF | TGCAGTGCTAGGGCTACAGTAGGGCGTATAGCTTTCTTT
TRBJ2-2 | TRBV5-1 | - | many | CASSWGRDPVNTGELFF | TGCGCCAGCAGCTGGGGGCGGGATCCAGTCAATACCGGGGAGCTGTTTTTT
TRBJ2-1 | TRBV27 | - | few | CASSFRGQREGQFF | TGTGCCAGCAGTTTCAGGGGACAGAGGGAGGGGCAGTTCTTC
TRBJ2-5 | TRBV27 | - | - | CASSLTASGETQYF | TGTGCCAGCAGTCTGACCGCGAGTGGAGAGACCCAGTACTTC
TRBJ2-1 | TRBV7-2 | TRBD2 | - | CASSLNPSGVRNEQFF | TGTGCCAGCAGCTTAAATCCTAGCGGGGTTAGGAATGAGCAGTTCTTC
TRBJ2-1 | TRBV24-1 | TRBD2 | - | CATGGGNRAYNEQFF | TGTGCCACCGGGGGGGGTAATCGGGCCTACAATGAGCAGTTCTTC
TRBJ2-7 | TRBV7-2 | - | many | CASSLGGFVEQYF | TGTGCCAGCAGCTTAGGAGGGTTCGTAGAGCAGTACTTC
TRBJ2-1 | TRBV7-2 | - | many | CASGPPLAREQFF | TGTGCCAGCGGGCCCCCACTAGCTCGGGAGCAGTTCTTC
TRBJ2-1 | TRBV19 | - | few | CASSILLTRGEHNEQFF | TGTGCCAGTAGTATACTTTTAACCCGGGGCGAGCACAATGAGCAGTTCTTC
TRBJ2-1 | TRBV6-2/TRBV6-3 | - | - | CASSGGYNEQFF | TGTGCCAGCAGTGGGGGGTACAATGAGCAGTTCTTC
TRBJ2-3 | TRBV29-1 | - | many | CSVAQDSTDTQYF | TGCAGCGTTGCCCAGGACAGCACAGATACGCAGTATTTT
TRBJ2-7 | TRBV28 | - | many | CASSLRQFRGSEQYF | TGTGCCAGCAGTTTGAGGCAGTTTCGGGGGTCCGAGCAGTACTTC
TRBJ2-6 | TRBV7-9 | - | - | CASSSSLPGANVLTF | TGTGCCAGCAGCTCGTCCCTCCCTGGGGCCAACGTCCTGACTTTC
TRBJ1-1 | TRBV6-5 | - | few | CASSYLAYKSPDTEAFF | TGTGCCAGCAGTTACCTGGCCTATAAATCTCCGGACACTGAAGCTTTCTTT
TRBJ2-7 | TRBV5-6 | - | many | CASTLGLLIAYEQYF | TGTGCCAGCACCCTGGGACTTCTAATTGCCTACGAGCAGTACTTC
TRBJ1-5 | TRBV20-1 | - | few | CSATGDSNQPQHF | TGCAGTGCTACGGGGGACAGCAATCAGCCCCAGCATTTT
TRBJ1-2 | TRBV5-4 | TRBD1 | - | CASSRGTGGIVRNYGYTF | TGTGCCAGCAGCAGGGGGACAGGGGGGATTGTAAGAAACTATGGCTACACCTTC
TRBJ1-1 | TRBV6-6 | - | many | CASNYSTGEAFF | TGTGCCAGCAATTACTCGACGGGTGAAGCTTTCTTT
TRBJ2-5 | TRBV6-1 | - | many | CASSEAGTQETQYF | TGTGCCAGCAGTGAAGCCGGGACTCAAGAGACCCAGTACTTC
TRBJ2-1 | TRBV6-5 | - | many | CASSGGSKQFF | TGTGCCAGCAGTGGGGGGAGCAAGCAGTTCTTC
TRBJ2-3 | TRBV2 | - | - | CASSIRNSATGQYF | TGTGCCAGCAGTATTCGGAATAGCGCTACGGGGCAGTATTTT
TRBJ2-1 | TRBV27 | - | few | CASSVGDWGINEQFF | TGTGCCAGCAGCGTAGGGGACTGGGGAATCAATGAGCAGTTCTTC
TRBJ1-3 | TRBV5-1 | TRBD1 | many | CASSSTGNSGNTIYF | TGCGCCAGCAGCTCGACAGGGAACTCTGGAAACACCATATATTTT
TRBJ2-1 | TRBV4-3 | - | few | CASSQEWDQSSYNEQFF | TGCGCCAGCAGCCAAGAGTGGGATCAGAGCTCCTACAATGAGCAGTTCTTC
TRBJ1-1 | TRBV4-3 | - | many | CASSQDLETEAFF | TGCGCCAGCAGCCAAGATCTGGAGACTGAAGCTTTCTTT
TRBJ1-5 | TRBV20-1 | - | few | CSAVVGRLNQPQHF | TGCAGTGCAGTGGTCGGAAGATTAAATCAGCCCCAGCATTTT
TRBJ2-7 | TRBV20-1 | - | - | CSAGAVAGREQYF | TGCAGTGCTGGGGCCGTGGCAGGGAGGGAGCAGTACTTC
TRBJ1-1 | TRBV27 | TRBD1 | - | CASSPLTSTPDRVNTEAFF | TGTGCCAGCAGTCCTTTGACTTCCACCCCCGACAGGGTGAACACTGAAGCTTTCTTT
TRBJ1-4 | TRBV12-3/TRBV12-4 | TRBD1 | many | CASSLAEGAPEKLFF | TGTGCCAGCAGTTTAGCGGAGGGGGCGCCTGAAAAACTGTTTTTT
TRBJ2-7 | TRBV5-1 | - | many | CASSLGAWFDEQYF | TGCGCCAGCAGCTTGGGGGCCTGGTTCGACGAGCAGTACTTC
TRBJ2-7 | TRBV5-1 | TRBD1 | - | CASSLLTGANYEQYF | TGCGCCAGCAGCTTACTGACAGGGGCGAACTACGAGCAGTACTTC
TRBJ2-1 | TRBV6-5 | TRBD2 | few | CASSSARERESDEQFF | TGTGCCAGCAGTTCCGCCAGGGAGCGGGAGTCGGATGAGCAGTTCTTC
TRBJ1-2 | TRBV7-9 | TRBD1 | many | CAGQGNYGYTF | TGTGCCGGACAGGGGAACTATGGCTACACCTTC
TRBJ1-1 | TRBV28 | - | few | CASSLPTGPHTEAFF | TGTGCCAGCAGTTTACCGACAGGACCACACACTGAAGCTTTCTTT